This T cell receptor beta chain was sequenced for a study of breast tumors, draining lymph nodes, adjacent tissues (dated by TCRdb to the mid-2010s). Background on the whole study: TCR beta repertoires were compared across tumor, adjacent nontumor tissue and axillary lymph nodes obtained from breast cancer patients. The study was designed to assess the relationships and possible T-cell exchange between tumor, surrounding tissue and draining lymph node repertoires in human breast cancer.

Instrument on record: Illumina HiSeq 2000. TCR beta chain libraries were generated through multiplex PCR amplification. The amplified TCR beta chain products were analyzed by high-throughput sequencing. TCRdb reprocessed the public reads (quality trimming at Q25 with fastp, clone calling with MiXCR) and kept in-frame beta chains. Each entry merges the rows of one CDR3 protein and shows their most common DNA and genes. The sample table shows 60,000 to 75,000 distinct CDR3 sequences, and approximately 57% are seen once. Jointly, the top ten make up less than 20% of the sample. What the study reported, not specific to this receptor: In luminal-like breast cancer, tumor and nontumor tissue repertoires resembled each other significantly more than in basal-like breast cancer. The conclusion that tumor T cells originate in lymph nodes was framed as consistent with a hypothesis rather than directly demonstrated. Tumor T-cell repertoires showed less diversity than lymph node repertoires and more diversity than nontumor tissue repertoires, and tumor T-cell repertoires showed preferential V and J gene usage. A scenario in which most tumor T cells derive from the lymph node and then expand within tumor tissue was judged to be consistent with the data.

Comments on this clonotype: This clone's antigen is unknown. It may be a read error: a sequence one base away is much more abundant.

Including the terminal cysteine and phenylalanine, the CDR3 comprises 11 residues. The retained sequence is limited to the CDR3, 33 bases, with the frame set at the first base. CDR1 and CDR2, per the germline V gene, are SGHTS and YDEGEE. This TCR was recovered from a female donor with breast cancer. Some clones in this sample may be carry-over from other donors' samples. This chain is built from TRBV5-8 and TRBJ1-2; there is no confident call for the D gene. Input material: breast tumor tissue. The nucleotides read TGTGCCAGCAGCCTCCCCTATGCCTACACCTTC. It codes for CASSLPYAYTF.